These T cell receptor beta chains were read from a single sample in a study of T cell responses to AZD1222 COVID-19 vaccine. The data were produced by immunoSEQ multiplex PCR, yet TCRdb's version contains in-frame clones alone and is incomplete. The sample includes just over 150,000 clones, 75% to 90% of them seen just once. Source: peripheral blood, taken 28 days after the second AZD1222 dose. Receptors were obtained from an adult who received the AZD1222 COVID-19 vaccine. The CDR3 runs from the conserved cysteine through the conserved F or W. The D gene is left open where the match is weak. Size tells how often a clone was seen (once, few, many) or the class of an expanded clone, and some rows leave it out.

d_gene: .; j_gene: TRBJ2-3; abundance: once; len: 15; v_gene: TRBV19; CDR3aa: CASTERASNTDTQYF; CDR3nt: TGTGCCAGTACGGAGCGGGCCTCTAACACAGATACGCAGTATTTT
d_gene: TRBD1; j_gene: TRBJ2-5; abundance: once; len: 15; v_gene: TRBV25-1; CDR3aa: CASSVTGGRGETQYF; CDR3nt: TGTGCCAGCAGTGTAACAGGGGGTAGGGGAGAGACCCAGTACTTC
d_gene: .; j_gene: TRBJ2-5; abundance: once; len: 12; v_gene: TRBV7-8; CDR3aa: CASSLHGETQYF; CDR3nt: TGTGCCAGCAGCTTACACGGCGAGACCCAGTACTTC
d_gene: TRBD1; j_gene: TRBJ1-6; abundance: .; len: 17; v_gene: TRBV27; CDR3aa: CASSFGRQGVLNSPLHF; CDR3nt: TGTGCCAGCAGTTTCGGGAGACAGGGGGTCTTAAATTCACCCCTCCACTTT
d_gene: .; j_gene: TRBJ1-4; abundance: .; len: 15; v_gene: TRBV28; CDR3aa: CASRWAGTRNEKLFF; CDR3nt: TGTGCCAGCAGGTGGGCCGGGACACGTAATGAAAAACTGTTTTTT
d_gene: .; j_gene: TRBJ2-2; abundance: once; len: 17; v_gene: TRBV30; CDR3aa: CAWSKRLQAPGLGELFF; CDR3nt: TGTGCCTGGAGTAAACGTTTGCAGGCTCCAGGGCTCGGGGAGCTGTTTTTT
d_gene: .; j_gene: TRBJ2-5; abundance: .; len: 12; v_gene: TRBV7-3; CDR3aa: CASSPDRETQYF; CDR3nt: TGTGCCAGCAGCCCCGACAGGGAGACCCAGTACTTC
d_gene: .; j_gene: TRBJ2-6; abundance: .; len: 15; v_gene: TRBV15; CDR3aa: CAAAPKGPGANVLTF; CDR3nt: TGTGCCGCCGCTCCCAAGGGCCCCGGGGCCAACGTCCTGACTTTC
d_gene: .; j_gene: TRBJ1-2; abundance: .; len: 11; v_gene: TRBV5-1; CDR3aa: CASKGGRGYTF; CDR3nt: TGCGCCAGCAAGGGGGGACGAGGCTACACCTTC
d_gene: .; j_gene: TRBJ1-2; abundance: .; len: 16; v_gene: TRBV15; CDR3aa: CATSRKSGTTNYGYTF; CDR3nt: TGTGCCACCAGCAGAAAGTCAGGAACGACTAACTATGGCTACACCTTC
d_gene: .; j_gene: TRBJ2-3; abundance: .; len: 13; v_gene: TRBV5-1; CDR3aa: CASRDTFTDTQYF; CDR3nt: TGCGCCAGCCGGGACACCTTCACAGATACGCAGTATTTT
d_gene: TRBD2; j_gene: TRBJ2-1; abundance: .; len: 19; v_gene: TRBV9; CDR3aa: CASSGNLAGGPVWYNEQFF; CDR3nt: TGTGCCAGCAGCGGCAACTTAGCGGGAGGGCCGGTTTGGTACAATGAGCAGTTCTTC
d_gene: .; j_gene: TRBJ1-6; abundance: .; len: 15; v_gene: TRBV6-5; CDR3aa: CASRNGQGSNSPLHF; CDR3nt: TGTGCCAGCAGAAACGGGCAGGGCTCTAATTCACCCCTCCACTTT
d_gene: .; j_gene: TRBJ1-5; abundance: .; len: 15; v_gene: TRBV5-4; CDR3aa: CASMGTRTEDQPQHF; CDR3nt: TGTGCCAGCATGGGTACAAGGACAGAGGATCAGCCCCAGCATTTT
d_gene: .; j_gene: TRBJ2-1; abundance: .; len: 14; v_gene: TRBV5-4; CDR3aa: CASSADLLGNEQFF; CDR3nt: TGTGCCAGCAGCGCGGACCTACTTGGGAATGAGCAGTTCTTC
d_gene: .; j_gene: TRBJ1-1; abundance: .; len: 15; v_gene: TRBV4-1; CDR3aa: CASSHVGTGRSEAFF; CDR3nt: TGCGCCAGCAGCCACGTAGGAACAGGGAGGAGTGAAGCTTTCTTT
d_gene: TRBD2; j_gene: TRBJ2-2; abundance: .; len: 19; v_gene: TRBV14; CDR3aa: CASSRPRTSGYSNTGELFF; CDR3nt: TGTGCCAGCAGCCGCCCCAGGACTAGCGGCTATTCGAACACCGGGGAGCTGTTTTTT
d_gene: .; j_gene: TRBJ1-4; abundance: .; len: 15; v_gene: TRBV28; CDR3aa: CASRQGGSTNEKLFF; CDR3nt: TGTGCCAGCAGGCAGGGCGGTTCAACTAATGAAAAACTGTTTTTT
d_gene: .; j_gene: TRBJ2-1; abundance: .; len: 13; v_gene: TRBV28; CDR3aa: CASSQRVPNEQFF; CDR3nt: TGTGCCAGCAGCCAGAGGGTTCCAAATGAGCAGTTCTTC
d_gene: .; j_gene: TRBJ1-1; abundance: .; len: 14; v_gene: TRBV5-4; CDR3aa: CASTVVGGDTEAFF; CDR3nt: TGTGCCAGCACTGTAGTAGGGGGGGACACTGAAGCTTTCTTT
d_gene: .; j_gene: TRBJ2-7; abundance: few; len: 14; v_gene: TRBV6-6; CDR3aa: CASSYSASGYEQYF; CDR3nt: TGTGCCAGCAGTTACTCGGCTAGTGGCTACGAGCAGTACTTC
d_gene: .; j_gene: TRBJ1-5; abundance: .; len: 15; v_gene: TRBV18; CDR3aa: CASSPLGDSNQPQHF; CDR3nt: TGTGCCAGCTCACCACTAGGGGATAGCAATCAGCCCCAGCATTTT